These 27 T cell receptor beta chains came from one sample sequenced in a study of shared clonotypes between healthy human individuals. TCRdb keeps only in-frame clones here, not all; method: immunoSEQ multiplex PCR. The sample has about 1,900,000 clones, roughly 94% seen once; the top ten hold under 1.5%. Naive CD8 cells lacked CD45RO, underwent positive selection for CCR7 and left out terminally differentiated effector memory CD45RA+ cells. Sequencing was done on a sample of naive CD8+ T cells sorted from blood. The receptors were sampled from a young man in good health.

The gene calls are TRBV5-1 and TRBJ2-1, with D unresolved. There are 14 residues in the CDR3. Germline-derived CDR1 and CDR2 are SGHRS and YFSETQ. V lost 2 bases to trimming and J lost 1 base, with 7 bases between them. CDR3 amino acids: CASSFGDSYNEQFF. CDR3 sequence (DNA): TGCGCCAGCAGCTTCGGAGATTCCTACAATGAGCAGTTCTTC.

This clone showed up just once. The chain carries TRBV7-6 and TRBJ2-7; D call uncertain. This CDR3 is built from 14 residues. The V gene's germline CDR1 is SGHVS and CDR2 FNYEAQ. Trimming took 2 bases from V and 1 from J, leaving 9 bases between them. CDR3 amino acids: CASSLSDDSYEQYF. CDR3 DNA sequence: TGTGCCAGCAGCTTATCGGACGATTCCTACGAGCAGTACTTC.

Here the CDR3 reads CAWSQTGFNEKLFF. The CDR3 DNA reads as TGTGCCTGGAGCCAGACAGGTTTTAATGAAAAACTGTTTTTT. The chain is built from TRBV30 and TRBJ1-4; TRBD1 is a possible D gene (6 bases). The germline V and J ends were trimmed by 3 bases and 4 bases, with 12 bases remaining between them. Per the germline V gene, CDR1 is GTSNPN and CDR2 is SVGIG (reference sequence). CDR3 size: 14 residues.

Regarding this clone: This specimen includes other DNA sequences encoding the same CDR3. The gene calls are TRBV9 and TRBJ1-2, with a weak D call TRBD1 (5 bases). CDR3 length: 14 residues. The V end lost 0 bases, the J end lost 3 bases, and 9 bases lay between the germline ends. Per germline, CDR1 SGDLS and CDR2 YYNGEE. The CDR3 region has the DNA TGTGCCAGCAGCGTAGGAACGGGGGACTATGGCTACACCTTC. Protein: CASSVGTGDYGYTF.

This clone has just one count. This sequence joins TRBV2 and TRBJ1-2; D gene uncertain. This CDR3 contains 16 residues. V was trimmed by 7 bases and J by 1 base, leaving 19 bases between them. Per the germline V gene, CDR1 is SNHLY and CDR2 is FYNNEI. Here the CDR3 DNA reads TGTGCCAGCAATTCGGAGGGAACCCCCGATAACTATGGCTACACCTTC. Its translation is CASNSEGTPDNYGYTF.

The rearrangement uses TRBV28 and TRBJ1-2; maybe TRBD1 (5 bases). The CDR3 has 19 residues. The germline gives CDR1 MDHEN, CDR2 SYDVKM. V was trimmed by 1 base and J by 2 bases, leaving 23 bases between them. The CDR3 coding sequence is TGTGCCAGCAGTTTATTGTTTGTAGACAGCCCAAGGGAAAACTATGGCTACACCTTC. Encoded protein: CASSLLFVDSPRENYGYTF.

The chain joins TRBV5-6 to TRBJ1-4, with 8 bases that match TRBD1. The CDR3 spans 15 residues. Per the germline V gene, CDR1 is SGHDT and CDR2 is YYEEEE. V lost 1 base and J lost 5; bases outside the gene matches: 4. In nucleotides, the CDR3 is TGTGCCAGCAGCTTGTCGACAGGGGTAAATGAAAAACTGTTTTTT. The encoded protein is CASSLSTGVNEKLFF. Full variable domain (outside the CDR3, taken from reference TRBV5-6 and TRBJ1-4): DAGVTQSPTHLIKTRGQQVTLRCSPKSGHDTVSWYQQALGQGPQFIFQYYEEEERQRGNFPDRFSGHQFPNYSSELNVNALLLGDSALYLCASSLSTGVNEKLFFGSGTQLSVL.

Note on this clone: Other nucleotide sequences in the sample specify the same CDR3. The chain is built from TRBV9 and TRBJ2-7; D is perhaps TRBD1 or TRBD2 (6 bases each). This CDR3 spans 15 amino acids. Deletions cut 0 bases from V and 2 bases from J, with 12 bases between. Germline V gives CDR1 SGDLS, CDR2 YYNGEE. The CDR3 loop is CASSVAGGGTYEQYF. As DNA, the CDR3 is TGTGCCAGCAGCGTAGCCGGAGGGGGGACCTACGAGCAGTACTTC.

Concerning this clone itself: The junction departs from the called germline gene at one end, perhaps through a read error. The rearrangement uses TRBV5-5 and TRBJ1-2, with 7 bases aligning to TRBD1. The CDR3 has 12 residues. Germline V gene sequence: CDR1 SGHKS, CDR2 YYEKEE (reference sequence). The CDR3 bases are TGTGCCAGCAGCTTGGGGACAGGCTGGATAGCCTTC. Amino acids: CASSLGTGWIAF.

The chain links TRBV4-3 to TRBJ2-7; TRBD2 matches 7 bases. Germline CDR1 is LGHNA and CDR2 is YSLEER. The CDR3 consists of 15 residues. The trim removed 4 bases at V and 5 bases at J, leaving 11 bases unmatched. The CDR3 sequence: CASSRLTSNVDEQYF. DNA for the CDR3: TGCGCCAGCAGCCGCCTGACTAGCAACGTCGACGAGCAGTACTTC.

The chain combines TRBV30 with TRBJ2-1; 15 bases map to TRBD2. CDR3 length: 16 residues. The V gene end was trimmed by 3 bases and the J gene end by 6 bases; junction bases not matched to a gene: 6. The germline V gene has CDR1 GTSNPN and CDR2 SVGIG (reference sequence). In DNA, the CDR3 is TGTGCCTGGAGACAGAAGGGACTAGCGGGGGGCAATGAGCAGTTCTTC. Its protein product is CAWRQKGLAGGNEQFF.

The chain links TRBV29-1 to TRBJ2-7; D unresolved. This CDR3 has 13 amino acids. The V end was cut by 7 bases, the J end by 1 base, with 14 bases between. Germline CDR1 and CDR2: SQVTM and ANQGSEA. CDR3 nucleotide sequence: TGCAGCGCGCTCGGCGGAGAATCCTACGAGCAGTACTTC. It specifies CSALGGESYEQYF.

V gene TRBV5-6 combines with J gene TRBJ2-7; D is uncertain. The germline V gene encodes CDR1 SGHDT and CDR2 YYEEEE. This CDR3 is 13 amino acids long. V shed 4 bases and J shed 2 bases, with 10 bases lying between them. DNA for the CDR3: TGTGCCAGCAGCAGTGACCTAGCCTACGAGCAGTACTTC. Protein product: CASSSDLAYEQYF.

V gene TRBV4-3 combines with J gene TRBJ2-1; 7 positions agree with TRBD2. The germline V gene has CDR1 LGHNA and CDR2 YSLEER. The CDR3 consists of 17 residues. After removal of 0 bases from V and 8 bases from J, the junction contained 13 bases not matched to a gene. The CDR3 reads CASSQDGFAGDNDEQFF. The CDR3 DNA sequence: TGCGCCAGCAGCCAAGATGGGTTCGCGGGAGATAATGATGAGCAGTTCTTC.

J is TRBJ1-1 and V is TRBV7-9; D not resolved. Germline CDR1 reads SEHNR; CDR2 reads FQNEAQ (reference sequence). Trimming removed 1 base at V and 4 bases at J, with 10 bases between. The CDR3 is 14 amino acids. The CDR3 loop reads CASSLGEGPTEAFF. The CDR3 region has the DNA TGTGCCAGCAGCTTAGGGGAGGGTCCCACTGAAGCTTTCTTT.

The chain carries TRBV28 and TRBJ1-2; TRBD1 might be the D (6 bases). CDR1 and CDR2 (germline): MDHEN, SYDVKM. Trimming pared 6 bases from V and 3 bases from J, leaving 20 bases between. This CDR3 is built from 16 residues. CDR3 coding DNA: TGTGCCAGCAGCTTTACAGGGAAATTGCAAGACTATGGCTACACCTTC. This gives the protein CASSFTGKLQDYGYTF.

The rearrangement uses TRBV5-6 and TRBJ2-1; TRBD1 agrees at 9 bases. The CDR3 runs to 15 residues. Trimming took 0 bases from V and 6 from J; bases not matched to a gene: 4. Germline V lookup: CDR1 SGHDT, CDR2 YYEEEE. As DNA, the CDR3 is TGTGCCAGCAGCTTGGCCTTGACAGGGGGCAATGAGCAGTTCTTC. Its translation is CASSLALTGGNEQFF.

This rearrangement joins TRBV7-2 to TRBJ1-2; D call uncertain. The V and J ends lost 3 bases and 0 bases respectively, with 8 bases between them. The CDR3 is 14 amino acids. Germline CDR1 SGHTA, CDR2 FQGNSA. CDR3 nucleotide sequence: TGTGCCAGCAGCTTTTGGGGTCCTAACTATGGCTACACCTTC. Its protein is CASSFWGPNYGYTF. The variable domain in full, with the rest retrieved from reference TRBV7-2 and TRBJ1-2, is GAGVSQSPSNKVTEKGKDVELRCDPISGHTALYWYRQSLGQGLEFLIYFQGNSAPDKSGLPSDRFSAERTGGSVSTLTIQRTQQEDSAVYLCASSFWGPNYGYTFGSGTRLTVV.

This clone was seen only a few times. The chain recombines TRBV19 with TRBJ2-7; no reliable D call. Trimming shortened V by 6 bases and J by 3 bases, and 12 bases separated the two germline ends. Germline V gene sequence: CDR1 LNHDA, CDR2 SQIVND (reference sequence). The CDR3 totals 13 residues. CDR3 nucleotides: TGTGCCAGTAGCCAAGCACAGCTCTACGAGCAGTACTTC. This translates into CASSQAQLYEQYF.

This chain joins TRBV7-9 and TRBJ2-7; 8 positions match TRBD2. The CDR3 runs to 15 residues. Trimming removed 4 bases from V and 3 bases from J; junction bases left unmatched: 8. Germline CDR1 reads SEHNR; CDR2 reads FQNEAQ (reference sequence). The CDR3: CASSSSGGFYYEQYF. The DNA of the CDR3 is TGTGCCAGCAGCTCGAGCGGGGGATTTTACTACGAGCAGTACTTC.

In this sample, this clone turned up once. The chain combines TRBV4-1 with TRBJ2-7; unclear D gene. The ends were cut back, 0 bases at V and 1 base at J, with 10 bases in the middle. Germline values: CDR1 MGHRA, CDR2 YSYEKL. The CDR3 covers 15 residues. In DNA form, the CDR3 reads TGCGCCAGCAGCCAAGAACAGATTGGGTCCTACGAGCAGTACTTC. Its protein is CASSQEQIGSYEQYF.

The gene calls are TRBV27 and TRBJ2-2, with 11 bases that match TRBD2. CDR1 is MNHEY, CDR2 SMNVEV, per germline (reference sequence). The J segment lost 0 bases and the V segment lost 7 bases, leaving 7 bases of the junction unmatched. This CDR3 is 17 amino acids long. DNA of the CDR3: TGTGCCAGCACACCGCTAGCGGGGGGACCGAACACCGGGGAGCTGTTTTTT. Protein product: CASTPLAGGPNTGELFF.

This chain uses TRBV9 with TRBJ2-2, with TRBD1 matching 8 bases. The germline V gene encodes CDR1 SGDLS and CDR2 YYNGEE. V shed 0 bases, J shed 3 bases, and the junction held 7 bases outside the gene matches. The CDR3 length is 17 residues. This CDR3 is CASSVEGGQEYTGELFF. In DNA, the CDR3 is TGTGCCAGCAGCGTAGAGGGGGGACAGGAGTACACCGGGGAGCTGTTTTTT.

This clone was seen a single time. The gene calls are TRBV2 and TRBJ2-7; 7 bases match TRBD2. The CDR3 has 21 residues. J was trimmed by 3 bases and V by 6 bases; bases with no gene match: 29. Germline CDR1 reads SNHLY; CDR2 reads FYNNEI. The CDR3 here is CASSASGAPFVSSGNIYEQYF. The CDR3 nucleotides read TGTGCCAGCAGCGCATCCGGGGCGCCTTTTGTATCGAGCGGGAACATCTACGAGCAGTACTTC.

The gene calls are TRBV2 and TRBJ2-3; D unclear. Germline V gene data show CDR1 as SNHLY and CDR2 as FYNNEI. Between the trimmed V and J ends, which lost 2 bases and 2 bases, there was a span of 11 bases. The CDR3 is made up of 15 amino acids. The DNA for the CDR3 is TGTGCCAGCAGTGAATTAGGGAATCCCACAGATACGCAGTATTTT. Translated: CASSELGNPTDTQYF. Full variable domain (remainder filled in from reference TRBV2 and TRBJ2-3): EPEVTQTPSHQVTQMGQEVILRCVPISNHLYFYWYRQILGQKVEFLVSFYNNEISEKSEIFDDQFSVERPDGSNFTLKIRSTKLEDSAMYFCASSELGNPTDTQYFGPGTRLTVL.

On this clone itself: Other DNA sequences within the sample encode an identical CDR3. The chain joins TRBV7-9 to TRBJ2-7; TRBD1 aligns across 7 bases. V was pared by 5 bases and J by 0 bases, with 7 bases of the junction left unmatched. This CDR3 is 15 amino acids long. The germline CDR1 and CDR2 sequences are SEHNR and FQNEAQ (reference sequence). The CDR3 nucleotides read TGTGCCAGCAGCGCAGGACAGGTTATCTCCTACGAGCAGTACTTC. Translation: CASSAGQVISYEQYF.

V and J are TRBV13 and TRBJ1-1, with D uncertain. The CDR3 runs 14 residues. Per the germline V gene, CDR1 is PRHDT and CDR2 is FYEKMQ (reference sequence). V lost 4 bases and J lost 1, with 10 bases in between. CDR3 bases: TGTGCCAGCAGCTCTACGACCCAGAACACTGAAGCTTTCTTT. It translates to CASSSTTQNTEAFF.